Presented here are 8 T cell receptor beta chains from one specimen sequenced in a study of cytomegalovirus exposure and HLA in healthy donors. The PCR contained 60 Vbeta and 13 Jbeta primers. Clones were sequenced by immunoSEQ multiplex PCR, and TCRdb holds only the in-frame ones, with some missing. Its listing shows 200,000 to 250,000 clones. The specimen was PBMCs. The source is a woman aged 30 to 39 in good health and CMV-seropositive.

The gene calls are TRBV6-1 and TRBJ1-1; 7 nucleotides agree with TRBD1. Germline V CDR1 and CDR2: MNHNS, SASEGT. This CDR3 spans 15 amino acids. Trimming at V came to 6 bases and at J to 2 bases, leaving 9 bases not matched to a gene. CDR3 amino acids: CASRDRQGGNTEAFF. CDR3 bases: TGTGCCAGCAGGGACCGACAGGGAGGAAACACTGAAGCTTTCTTT.

The chain has TRBV7-9 and TRBJ2-3; D possibly corresponds to TRBD2 (5 bases). Looked up from germline, CDR1 is SEHNR and CDR2 is FQNEAQ (reference sequence). V dropped 5 bases and J dropped 3 bases, with 21 bases sitting between them. CDR3 size: 17 residues. This CDR3 is CASSPTRTDRRTDTQYF. The CDR3 nucleotides are TGTGCCAGCAGCCCAACCCGAACCGACCGGAGGACAGATACGCAGTATTTT.

The chain recombines TRBV28 with TRBJ2-2, with D unresolved. V was trimmed by 7 bases and J by 3 bases, leaving 12 bases between them. CDR3 length: 14 amino acids. The germline CDR1 and CDR2 sequences are MDHEN and SYDVKM. The CDR3 DNA sequence: TGTGCCAGCAATTCTGCGGAGTACACCGGGGAGCTGTTTTTT. It specifies CASNSAEYTGELFF. Combining the CDR3 with reference TRBV28 and TRBJ2-2 gives the whole variable domain DVKVTQSSRYLVKRTGEKVFLECVQDMDHENMFWYRQDPGLGLRLIYFSYDVKMKEKGDIPEGYSVSREKKERFSLILESASTNQTSMYLCASNSAEYTGELFFGEGSRLTVL.

The chain joins TRBV7-6 to TRBJ1-4, with D perhaps TRBD1 (6 bases). The germline V gene encodes CDR1 SGHVS and CDR2 FNYEAQ. V was clipped by 2 bases and J by 5 bases, with 9 bases between them. CDR3 length: 14 amino acids. Here the CDR3 reads CASSLTGQNEKLFF. In nucleotides, the CDR3 is TGTGCCAGCAGCTTAACAGGGCAAAATGAAAAACTGTTTTTT. Full variable domain (rest looked up from reference TRBV7-6 and TRBJ1-4): GAGVSQSPRYKVTKRGQDVALRCDPISGHVSLYWYRQALGQGPEFLTYFNYEAQQDKSGLPNDRFSAERPEGSISTLTIQRTEQRDSAMYRCASSLTGQNEKLFFGSGTQLSVL.

The chain employs TRBV28 and TRBJ2-7, with 10 positions matching TRBD2. This CDR3 is 17 amino acids long. Germline CDR1 and CDR2: MDHEN and SYDVKM. V shed 5 bases and J 1 base; nucleotides not matched to a gene: 11. The CDR3 here is CASSLSLAGVMSYEQYF. CDR3 nucleotide sequence: TGTGCCAGCAGTCTCTCTCTAGCGGGAGTGATGTCCTACGAGCAGTACTTC.

The J gene is TRBJ2-5, the V gene TRBV28; D is perhaps TRBD1 (5 bases). The CDR3 spans 12 residues. Germline V lookup: CDR1 MDHEN, CDR2 SYDVKM. Trimming cost V 11 bases and J 5 bases, with 15 bases left between them. In DNA form, the CDR3 reads TGTGCCCACCGCAGGGCCCGGGAGACCCAGTACTTC. This translates into CAHRRARETQYF.

The chain employs TRBV10-2 and TRBJ1-6, with 7 nucleotides matching TRBD1. V lost 6 bases, J lost 9 bases, and 11 bases stayed unmatched. Germline CDR1 WSHSY, CDR2 SAAADI. This CDR3 is built from 15 residues. The CDR3 sequence: CASSSALGGSSPLHF. The CDR3 DNA reads TGCGCCAGCAGCAGTGCCTTAGGGGGCAGTTCACCCCTCCACTTT.

The chain uses TRBV6-1 and TRBJ2-5, with a tentative D call TRBD1 (6 bases). The J call may be mistaken, given a closer DNA end match to TRBJ2-7. The CDR3 has 14 amino acids. The germline gives CDR1 MNHNS, CDR2 SASEGT. CDR3 bases: TGTGCCAGCAGTCCTTCAGGGGTAGGCTACGAGCAGTACTTC. Translation gives CASSPSGVGYEQYF.